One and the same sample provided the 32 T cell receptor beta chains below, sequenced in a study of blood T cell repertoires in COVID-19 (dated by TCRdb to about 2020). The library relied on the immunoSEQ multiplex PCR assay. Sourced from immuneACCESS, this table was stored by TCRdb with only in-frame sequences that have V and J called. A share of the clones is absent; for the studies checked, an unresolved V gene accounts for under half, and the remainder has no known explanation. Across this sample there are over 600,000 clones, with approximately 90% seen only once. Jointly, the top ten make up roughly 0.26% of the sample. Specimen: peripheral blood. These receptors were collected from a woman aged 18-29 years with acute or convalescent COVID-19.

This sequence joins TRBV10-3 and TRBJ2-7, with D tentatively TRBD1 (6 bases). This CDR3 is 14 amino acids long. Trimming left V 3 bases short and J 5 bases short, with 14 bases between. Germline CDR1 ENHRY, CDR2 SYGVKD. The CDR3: CAISEEGVLHEQYF. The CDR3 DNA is TGTGCCATCAGTGAAGAGGGGGTCCTCCACGAGCAGTACTTC.

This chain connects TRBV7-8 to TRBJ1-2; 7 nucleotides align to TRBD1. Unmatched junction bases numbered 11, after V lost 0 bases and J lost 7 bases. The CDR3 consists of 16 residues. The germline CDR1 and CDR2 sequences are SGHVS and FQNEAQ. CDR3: CASSLAIDRVIAGYTF. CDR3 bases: TGTGCCAGCAGCTTAGCCATCGACAGGGTAATAGCTGGCTACACCTTC. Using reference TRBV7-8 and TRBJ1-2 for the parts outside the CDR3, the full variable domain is GAGVSQSPRYKVAKRGQDVALRCDPISGHVSLFWYQQALGQGPEFLTYFQNEAQLDKSGLPSDRFFAERPEGSVSTLKIQRTQQEDSAVYLCASSLAIDRVIAGYTFGSGTRLTVV.

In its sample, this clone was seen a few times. CDR3 DNA: TGTGCCAGCAGCTCCGAGGGCAAAGACAGGGCCAATCAGCCCCAGCATTTT. It yields the protein CASSSEGKDRANQPQHF. The V call is TRBV7-8, the J call TRBJ1-5; 7 nucleotides agree with TRBD1. Trimming cost V 4 bases and J 3 bases; bases outside gene matches: 12. Per germline, CDR1 SGHVS and CDR2 FQNEAQ. The CDR3 is made up of 17 amino acids.

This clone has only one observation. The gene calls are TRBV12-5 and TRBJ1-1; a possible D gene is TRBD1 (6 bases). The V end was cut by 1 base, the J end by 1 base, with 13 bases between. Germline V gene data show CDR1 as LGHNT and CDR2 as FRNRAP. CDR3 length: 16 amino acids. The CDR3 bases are TGTGCTAGTGGTTTGGGGACAGTATTGCCGAACACTGAAGCTTTCTTT. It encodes CASGLGTVLPNTEAFF.

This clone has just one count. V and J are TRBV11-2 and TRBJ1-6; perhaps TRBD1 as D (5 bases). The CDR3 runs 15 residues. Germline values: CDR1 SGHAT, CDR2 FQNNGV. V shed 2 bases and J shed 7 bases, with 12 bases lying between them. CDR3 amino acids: CASSLYQGGNSPLHF. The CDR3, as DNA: TGTGCCAGCAGCTTATATCAGGGAGGGAATTCACCCCTCCACTTT. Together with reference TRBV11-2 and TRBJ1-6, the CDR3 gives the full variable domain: EAGVAQSPRYKIIEKRQSVAFWCNPISGHATLYWYQQILGQGPKLLIQFQNNGVVDDSQLPKDRFSAERLKGVDSTLKIQPAKLEDSAVYLCASSLYQGGNSPLHFGNGTRLTVT.

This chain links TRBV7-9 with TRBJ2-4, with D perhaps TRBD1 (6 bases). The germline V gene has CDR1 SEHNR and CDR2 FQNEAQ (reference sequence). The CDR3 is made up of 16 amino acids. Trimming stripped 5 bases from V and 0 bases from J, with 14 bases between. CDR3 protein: CASSRGTLQAKNIQYF. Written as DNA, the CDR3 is TGTGCCAGCAGCCGTGGGACACTTCAAGCCAAAAACATTCAGTACTTC. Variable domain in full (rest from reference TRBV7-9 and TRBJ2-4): DTGVSQNPRHKITKRGQNVTFRCDPISEHNRLYWYRQTLGQGPEFLTYFQNEAQLEKSRLLSDRFSAERPKGSFSTLEIQRTEQGDSAMYLCASSRGTLQAKNIQYFGAGTRLSVL.

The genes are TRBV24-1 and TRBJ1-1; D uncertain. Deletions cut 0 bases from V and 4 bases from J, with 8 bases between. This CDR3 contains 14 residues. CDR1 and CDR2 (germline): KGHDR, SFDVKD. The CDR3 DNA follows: TGTGCCACCAGTGATTTGCCCCCCAGCACTGAAGCTTTCTTT. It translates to CATSDLPPSTEAFF.

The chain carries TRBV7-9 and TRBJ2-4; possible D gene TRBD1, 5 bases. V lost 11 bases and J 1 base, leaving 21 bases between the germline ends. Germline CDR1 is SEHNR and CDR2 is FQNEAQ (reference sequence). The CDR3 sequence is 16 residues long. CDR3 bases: TGTGCCTCTCAACGCCGCAGGGCGGCTGCCAAAAACATTCAGTACTTC. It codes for CASQRRRAAAKNIQYF.

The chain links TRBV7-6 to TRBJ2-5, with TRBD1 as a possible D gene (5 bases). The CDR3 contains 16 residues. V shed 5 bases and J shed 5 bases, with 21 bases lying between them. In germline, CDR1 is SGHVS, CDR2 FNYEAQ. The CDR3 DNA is TGTGCCAGCAGCGATCGACGACAGTCGCCGTGGGAGACCCAGTACTTC. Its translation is CASSDRRQSPWETQYF. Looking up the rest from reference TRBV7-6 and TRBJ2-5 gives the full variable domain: GAGVSQSPRYKVTKRGQDVALRCDPISGHVSLYWYRQALGQGPEFLTYFNYEAQQDKSGLPNDRFSAERPEGSISTLTIQRTEQRDSAMYRCASSDRRQSPWETQYFGPGTRLLVL.

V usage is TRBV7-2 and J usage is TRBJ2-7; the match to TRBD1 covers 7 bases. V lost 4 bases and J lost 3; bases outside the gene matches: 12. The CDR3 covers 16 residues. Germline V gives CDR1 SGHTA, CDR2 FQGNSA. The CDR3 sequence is CASSSGPGQAYYEQYF. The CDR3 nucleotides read TGTGCCAGCAGCTCCGGCCCCGGACAGGCGTACTACGAGCAGTACTTC.

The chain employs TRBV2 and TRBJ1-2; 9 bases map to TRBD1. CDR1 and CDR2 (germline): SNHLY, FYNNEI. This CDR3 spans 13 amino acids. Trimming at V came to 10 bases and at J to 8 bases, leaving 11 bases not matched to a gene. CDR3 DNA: TGTGCCAAGCCGGGACAGGGAACGGAGGGCTACACCTTC. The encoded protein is CAKPGQGTEGYTF.

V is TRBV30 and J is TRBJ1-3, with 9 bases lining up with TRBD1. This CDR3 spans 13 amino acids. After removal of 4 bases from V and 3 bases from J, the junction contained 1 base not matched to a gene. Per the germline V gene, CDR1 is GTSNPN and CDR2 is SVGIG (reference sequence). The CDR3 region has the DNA TGTGCCTGGACGACAGGGGGTGGAAACACCATATATTTT. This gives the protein CAWTTGGGNTIYF.

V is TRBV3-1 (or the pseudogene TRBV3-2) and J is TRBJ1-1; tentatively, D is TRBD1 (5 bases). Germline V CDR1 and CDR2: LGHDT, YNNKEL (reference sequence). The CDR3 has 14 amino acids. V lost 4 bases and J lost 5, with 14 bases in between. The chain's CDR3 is CASSRDRGWTEAFF. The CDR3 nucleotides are TGTGCCAGCAGCCGGGATAGGGGTTGGACTGAAGCTTTCTTT.

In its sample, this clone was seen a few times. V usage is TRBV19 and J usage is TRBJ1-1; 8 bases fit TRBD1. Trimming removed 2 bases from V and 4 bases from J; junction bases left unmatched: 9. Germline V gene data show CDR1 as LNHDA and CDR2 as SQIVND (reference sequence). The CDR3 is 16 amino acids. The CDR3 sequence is CASSIRRQGASTEAFF. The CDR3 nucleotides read TGTGCCAGTAGTATACGCCGGCAGGGGGCATCCACTGAAGCTTTCTTT. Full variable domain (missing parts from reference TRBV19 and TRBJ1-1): DGGITQSPKYLFRKEGQNVTLSCEQNLNHDAMYWYRQDPGQGLRLIYYSQIVNDFQKGDIAEGYSVSREKKESFPLTVTSAQKNPTAFYLCASSIRRQGASTEAFFGQGTRLTVV.

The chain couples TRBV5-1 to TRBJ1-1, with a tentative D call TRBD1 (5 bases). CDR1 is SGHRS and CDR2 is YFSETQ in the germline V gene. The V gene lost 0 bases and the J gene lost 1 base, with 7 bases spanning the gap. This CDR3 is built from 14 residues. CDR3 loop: CASSLGGQNTEAFF. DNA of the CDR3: TGCGCCAGCAGCTTGGGCGGACAGAACACTGAAGCTTTCTTT.

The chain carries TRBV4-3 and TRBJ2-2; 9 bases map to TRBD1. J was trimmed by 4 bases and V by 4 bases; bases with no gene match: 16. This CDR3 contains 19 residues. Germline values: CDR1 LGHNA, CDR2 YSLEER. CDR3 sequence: CASSLLLVPGQGPTGELFF. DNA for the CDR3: TGCGCCAGCAGCCTCCTCCTGGTACCAGGACAGGGGCCCACCGGGGAGCTGTTTTTT.

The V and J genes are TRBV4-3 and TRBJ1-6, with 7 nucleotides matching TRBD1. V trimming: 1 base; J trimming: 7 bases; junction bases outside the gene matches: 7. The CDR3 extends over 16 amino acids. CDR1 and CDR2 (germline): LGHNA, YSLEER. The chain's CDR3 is CASSQAFGTENSPLHF. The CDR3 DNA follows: TGCGCCAGCAGCCAAGCCTTCGGGACAGAGAATTCACCCCTCCACTTT.

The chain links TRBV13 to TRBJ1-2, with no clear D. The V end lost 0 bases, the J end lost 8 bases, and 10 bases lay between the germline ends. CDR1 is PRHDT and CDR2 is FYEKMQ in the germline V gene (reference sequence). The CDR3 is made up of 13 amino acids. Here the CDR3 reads CASSLGEGRGYTF. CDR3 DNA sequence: TGTGCCAGCAGCTTAGGGGAGGGTCGCGGCTACACCTTC. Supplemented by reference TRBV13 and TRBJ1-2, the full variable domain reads AAGVIQSPRHLIKEKRETATLKCYPIPRHDTVYWYQQGPGQDPQFLISFYEKMQSDKGSIPDRFSAQQFSDYHSELNMSSLELGDSALYFCASSLGEGRGYTFGSGTRLTVV.

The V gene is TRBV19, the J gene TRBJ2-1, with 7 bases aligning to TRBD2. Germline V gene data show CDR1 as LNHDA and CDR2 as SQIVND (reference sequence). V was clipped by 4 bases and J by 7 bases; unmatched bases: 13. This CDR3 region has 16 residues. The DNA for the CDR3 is TGTGCCAGTAGTACCAATCGCGGGGAGGGTGGGAATGAGCAGTTCTTC. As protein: CASSTNRGEGGNEQFF.

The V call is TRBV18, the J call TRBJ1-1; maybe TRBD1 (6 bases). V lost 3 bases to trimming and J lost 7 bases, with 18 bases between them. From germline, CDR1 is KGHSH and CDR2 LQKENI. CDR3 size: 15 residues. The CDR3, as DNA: TGTGCCAGCTCACCCAATTGGGGGGGGCTGGGTGAAGCTTTCTTT. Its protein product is CASSPNWGGLGEAFF.

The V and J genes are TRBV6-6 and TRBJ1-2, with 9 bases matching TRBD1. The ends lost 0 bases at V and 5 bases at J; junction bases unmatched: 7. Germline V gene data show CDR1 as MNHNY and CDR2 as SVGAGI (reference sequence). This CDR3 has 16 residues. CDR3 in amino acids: CASSYSQGADGYGYTF. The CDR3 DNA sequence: TGTGCCAGCAGTTACTCACAGGGGGCCGACGGGTATGGCTACACCTTC.

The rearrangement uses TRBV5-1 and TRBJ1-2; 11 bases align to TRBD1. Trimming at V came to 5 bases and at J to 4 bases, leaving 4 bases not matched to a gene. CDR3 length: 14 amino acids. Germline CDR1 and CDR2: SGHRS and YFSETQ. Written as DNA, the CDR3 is TGCGCCAGCAGTTGGGGACAGGGGGTCTATGGCTACACCTTC. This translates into CASSWGQGVYGYTF.

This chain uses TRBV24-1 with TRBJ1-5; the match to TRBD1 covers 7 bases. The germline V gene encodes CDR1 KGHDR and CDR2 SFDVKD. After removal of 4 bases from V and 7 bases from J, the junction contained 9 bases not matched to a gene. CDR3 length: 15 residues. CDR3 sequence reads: CATSEDPTGSQPQHF. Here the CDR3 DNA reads TGTGCCACCAGTGAGGACCCGACAGGGAGCCAGCCCCAGCATTTT.

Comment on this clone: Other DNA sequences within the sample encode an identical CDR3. For the CDR3, the DNA is TGCAGTGCTAACAGGGCCTACGAGCAGTACTTC. Protein: CSANRAYEQYF. The chain links TRBV20-1 to TRBJ2-7; D is possibly TRBD1 (6 bases). The CDR3 is 11 amino acids. Trimming took off 4 bases at V and 2 bases at J, with 6 bases between the two ends. The germline gives CDR1 DFQATT, CDR2 SNEGSKA (reference sequence).

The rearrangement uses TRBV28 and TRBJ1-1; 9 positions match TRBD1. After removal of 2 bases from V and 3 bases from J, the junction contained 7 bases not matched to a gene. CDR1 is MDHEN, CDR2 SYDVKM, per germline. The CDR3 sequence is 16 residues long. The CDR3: CASSLAGQGSHTEAFF. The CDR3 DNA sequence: TGTGCCAGCAGTTTAGCCGGACAGGGGAGTCACACTGAAGCTTTCTTT.

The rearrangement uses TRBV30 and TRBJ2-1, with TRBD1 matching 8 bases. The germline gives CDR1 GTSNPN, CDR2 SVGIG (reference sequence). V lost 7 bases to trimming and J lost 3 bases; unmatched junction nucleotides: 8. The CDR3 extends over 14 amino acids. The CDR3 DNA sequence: TGTGCCTACGTTAGGGACAGGTACTACAATGAGCAGTTCTTC. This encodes CAYVRDRYYNEQFF.

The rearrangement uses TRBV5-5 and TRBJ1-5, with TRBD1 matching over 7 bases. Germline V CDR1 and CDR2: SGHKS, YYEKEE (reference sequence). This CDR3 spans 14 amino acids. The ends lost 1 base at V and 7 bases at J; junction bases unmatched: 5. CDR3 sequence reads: CASSLKGAGQPQHF. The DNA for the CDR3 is TGTGCCAGCAGCTTGAAGGGGGCAGGCCAGCCCCAGCATTTT.

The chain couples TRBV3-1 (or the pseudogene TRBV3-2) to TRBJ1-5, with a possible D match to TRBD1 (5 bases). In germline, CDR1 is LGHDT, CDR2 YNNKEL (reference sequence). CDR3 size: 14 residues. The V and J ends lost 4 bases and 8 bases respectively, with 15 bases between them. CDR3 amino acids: CASSPRRGLEPQHF. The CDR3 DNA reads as TGTGCCAGCAGCCCCCGGAGGGGCCTCGAGCCCCAGCATTTT.

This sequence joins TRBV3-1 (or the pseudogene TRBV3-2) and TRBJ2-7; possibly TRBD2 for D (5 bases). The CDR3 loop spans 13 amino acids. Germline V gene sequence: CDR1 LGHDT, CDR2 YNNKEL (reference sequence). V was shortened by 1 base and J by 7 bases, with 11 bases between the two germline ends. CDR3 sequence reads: CASSQGGEEEQYF. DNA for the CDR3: TGTGCCAGCAGCCAAGGGGGAGAAGAGGAGCAGTACTTC.

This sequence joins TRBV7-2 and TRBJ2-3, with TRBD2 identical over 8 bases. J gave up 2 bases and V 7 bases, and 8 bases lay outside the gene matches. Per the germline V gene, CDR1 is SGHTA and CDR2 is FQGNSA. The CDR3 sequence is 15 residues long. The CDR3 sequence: CASNSGGSFTDTQYF. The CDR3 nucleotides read TGTGCCAGCAACTCGGGGGGGTCCTTCACAGATACGCAGTATTTT. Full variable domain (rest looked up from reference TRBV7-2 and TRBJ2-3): GAGVSQSPSNKVTEKGKDVELRCDPISGHTALYWYRQSLGQGLEFLIYFQGNSAPDKSGLPSDRFSAERTGGSVSTLTIQRTQQEDSAVYLCASNSGGSFTDTQYFGPGTRLTVL.

The DNA of the CDR3 is TGTGCCAGCAGTTACACGCGCGGGGGGTATACCTACGAGCAGTACTTC. Residues: CASSYTRGGYTYEQYF. This sequence joins TRBV6-2 or TRBV6-3 and TRBJ2-7; 8 nucleotides agree with TRBD2. The CDR3 has 16 amino acids. CDR1 MNHEY and CDR2 SVGEGT come from the germline V gene. The V and J ends lost 2 bases and 2 bases, in that order; junction bases with no gene match: 8.

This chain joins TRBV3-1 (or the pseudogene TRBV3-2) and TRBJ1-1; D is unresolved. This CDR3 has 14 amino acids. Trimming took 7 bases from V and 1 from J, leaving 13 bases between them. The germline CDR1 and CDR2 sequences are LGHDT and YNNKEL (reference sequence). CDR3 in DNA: TGTGCCAGCAAGTATAAGAGTGGGAACACTGAAGCTTTCTTT. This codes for CASKYKSGNTEAFF.